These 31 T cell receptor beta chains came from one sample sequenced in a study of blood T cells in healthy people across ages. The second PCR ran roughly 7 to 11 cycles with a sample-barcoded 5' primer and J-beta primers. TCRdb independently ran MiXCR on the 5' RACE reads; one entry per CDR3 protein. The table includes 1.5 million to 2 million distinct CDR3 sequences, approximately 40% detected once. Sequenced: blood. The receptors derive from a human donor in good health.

CDR3 DNA: TGTGCCAGCAGTTACTCAGGGGACAGTCGGAACGAGCAGTACTTC. This encodes CASSYSGDSRNEQYF. The rearrangement links TRBV6-5 to TRBJ2-7; 7 bases fit TRBD1. Trimming took 0 bases from V and 5 from J; bases not matched to a gene: 7. The V gene's germline CDR1 is MNHEY and CDR2 SVGAGI. The length of the CDR3 is 15 residues.

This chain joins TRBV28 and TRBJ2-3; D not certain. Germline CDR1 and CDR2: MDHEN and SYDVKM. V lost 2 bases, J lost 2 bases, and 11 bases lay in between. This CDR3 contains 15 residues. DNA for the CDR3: TGTGCCAGCAGTTTAGGTACTCATGACACAGATACGCAGTATTTT. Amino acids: CASSLGTHDTDTQYF.

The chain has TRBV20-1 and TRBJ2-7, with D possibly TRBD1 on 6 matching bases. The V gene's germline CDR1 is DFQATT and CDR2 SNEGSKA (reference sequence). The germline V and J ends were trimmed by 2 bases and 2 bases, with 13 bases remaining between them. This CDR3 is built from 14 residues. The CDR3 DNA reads TGCAGTGCTAGACGGGACACGGCTCCCTACGAGCAGTACTTC. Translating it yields CSARRDTAPYEQYF.

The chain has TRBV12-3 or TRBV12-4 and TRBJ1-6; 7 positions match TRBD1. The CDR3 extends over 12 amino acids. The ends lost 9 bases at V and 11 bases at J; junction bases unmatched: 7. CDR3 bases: TGTGCCAGGAAGGGGGCAGTTCCACCCCTCCACTTT. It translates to CARKGAVPPLHF.

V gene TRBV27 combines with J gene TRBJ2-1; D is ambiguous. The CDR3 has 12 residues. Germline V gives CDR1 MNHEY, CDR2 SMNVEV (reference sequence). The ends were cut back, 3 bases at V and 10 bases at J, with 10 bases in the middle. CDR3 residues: CASSFSFGEQFF. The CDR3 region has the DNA TGTGCCAGCAGTTTTAGTTTTGGCGAGCAGTTCTTC.

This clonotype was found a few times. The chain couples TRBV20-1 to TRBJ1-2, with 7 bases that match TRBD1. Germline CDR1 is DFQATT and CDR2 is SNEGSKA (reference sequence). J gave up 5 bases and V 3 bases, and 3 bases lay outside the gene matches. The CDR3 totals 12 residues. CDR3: CSARGGQYGYTF. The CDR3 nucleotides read TGCAGTGCTAGGGGGGGACAGTATGGCTACACCTTC.

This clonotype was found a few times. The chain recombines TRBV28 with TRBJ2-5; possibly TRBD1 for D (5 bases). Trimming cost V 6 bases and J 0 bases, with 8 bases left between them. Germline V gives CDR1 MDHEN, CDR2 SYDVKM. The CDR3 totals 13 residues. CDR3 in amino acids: CASRRGNQETQYF. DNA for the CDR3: TGTGCCAGCAGAAGGGGAAACCAAGAGACCCAGTACTTC.

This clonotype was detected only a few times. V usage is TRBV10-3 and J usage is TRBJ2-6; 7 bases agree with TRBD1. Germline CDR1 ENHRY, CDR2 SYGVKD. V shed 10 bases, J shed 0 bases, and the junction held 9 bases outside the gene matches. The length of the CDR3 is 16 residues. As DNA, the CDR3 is TGTGCCACCAGGGACAGCGATTACTCTGGGGCCAACGTCCTGACTTTC. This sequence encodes CATRDSDYSGANVLTF.

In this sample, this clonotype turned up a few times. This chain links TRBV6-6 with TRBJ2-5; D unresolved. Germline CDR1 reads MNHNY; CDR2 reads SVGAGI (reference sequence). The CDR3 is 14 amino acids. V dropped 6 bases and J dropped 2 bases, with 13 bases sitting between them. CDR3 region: CASSRPPSQETQYF. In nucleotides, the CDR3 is TGTGCCAGCAGCCGACCACCGTCACAAGAGACCCAGTACTTC.

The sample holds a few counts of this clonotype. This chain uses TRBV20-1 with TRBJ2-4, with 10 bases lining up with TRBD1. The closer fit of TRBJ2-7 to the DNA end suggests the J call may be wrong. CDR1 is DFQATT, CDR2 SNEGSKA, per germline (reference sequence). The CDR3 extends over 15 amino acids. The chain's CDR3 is CSARDLDRGVYEQYF. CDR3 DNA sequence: TGCAGTGCTAGAGATCTGGACAGGGGGGTATACGAGCAGTACTTC.

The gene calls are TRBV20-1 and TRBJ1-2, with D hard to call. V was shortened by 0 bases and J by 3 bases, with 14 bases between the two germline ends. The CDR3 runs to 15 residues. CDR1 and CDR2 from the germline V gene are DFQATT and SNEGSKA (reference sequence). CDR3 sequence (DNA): TGCAGTGCTAGAGATCGAGGTAGTTTGGACTATGGCTACACCTTC. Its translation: CSARDRGSLDYGYTF.

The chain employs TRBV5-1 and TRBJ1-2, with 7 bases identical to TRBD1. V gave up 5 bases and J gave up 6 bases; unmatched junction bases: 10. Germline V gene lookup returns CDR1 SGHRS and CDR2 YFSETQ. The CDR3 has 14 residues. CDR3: CASRRDRGQDGYTF. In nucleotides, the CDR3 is TGCGCCAGCAGACGGGATAGGGGGCAGGATGGCTACACCTTC.

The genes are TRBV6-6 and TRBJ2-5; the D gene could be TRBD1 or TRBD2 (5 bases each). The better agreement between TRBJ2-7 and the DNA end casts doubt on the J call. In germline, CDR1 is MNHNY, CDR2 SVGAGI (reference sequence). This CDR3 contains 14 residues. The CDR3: CASSGDRNGYEQYF. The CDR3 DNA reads TGTGCCAGCAGTGGGGACCGCAACGGCTACGAGCAGTACTTC.

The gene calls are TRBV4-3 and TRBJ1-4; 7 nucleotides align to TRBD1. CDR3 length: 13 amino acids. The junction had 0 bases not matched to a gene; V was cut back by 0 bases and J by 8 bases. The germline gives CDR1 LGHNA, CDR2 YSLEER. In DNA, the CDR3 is TGCGCCAGCAGCCAAGAACAGGGGGAAAAACTGTTTTTT. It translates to CASSQEQGEKLFF.

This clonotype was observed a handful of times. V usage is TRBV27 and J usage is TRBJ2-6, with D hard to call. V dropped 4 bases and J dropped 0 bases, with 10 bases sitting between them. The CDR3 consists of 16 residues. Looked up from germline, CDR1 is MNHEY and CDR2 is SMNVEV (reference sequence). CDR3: CASSSSKASGANVLTF. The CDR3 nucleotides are TGTGCCAGCAGTTCCTCGAAGGCCTCTGGGGCCAACGTCCTGACTTTC.

The CDR3 reads CASSLSTGLAAGELFF. The DNA of the CDR3 is TGTGCCAGCAGTCTGTCGACAGGGTTGGCCGCCGGGGAGCTGTTTTTT. This rearrangement joins TRBV28 to TRBJ2-2; 7 bases map to TRBD1. Germline-derived CDR1 and CDR2 are MDHEN and SYDVKM. V gave up 5 bases and J gave up 6 bases; unmatched junction bases: 12. The CDR3 length is 16 residues.

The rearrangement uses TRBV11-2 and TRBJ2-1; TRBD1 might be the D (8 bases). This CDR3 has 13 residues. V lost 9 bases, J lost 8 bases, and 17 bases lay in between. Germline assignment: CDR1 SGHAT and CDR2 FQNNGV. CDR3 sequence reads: CARGGTGVYEQFF. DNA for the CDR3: TGTGCCAGGGGGGGGACAGGCGTTTATGAGCAGTTCTTC.

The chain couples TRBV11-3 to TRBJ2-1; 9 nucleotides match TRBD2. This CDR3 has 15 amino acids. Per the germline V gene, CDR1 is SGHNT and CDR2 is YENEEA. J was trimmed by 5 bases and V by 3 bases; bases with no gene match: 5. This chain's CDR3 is CASSLWGGGDNEQFF. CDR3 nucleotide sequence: TGTGCCAGCAGCTTGTGGGGCGGGGGGGACAATGAGCAGTTCTTC.

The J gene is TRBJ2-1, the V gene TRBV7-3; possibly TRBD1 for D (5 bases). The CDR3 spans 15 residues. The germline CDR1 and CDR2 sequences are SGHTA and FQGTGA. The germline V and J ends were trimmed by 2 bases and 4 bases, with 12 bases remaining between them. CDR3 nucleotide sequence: TGTGCCAGCAGCTTAGGAGCGAACAGGTACAATGAGCAGTTCTTC. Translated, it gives CASSLGANRYNEQFF.

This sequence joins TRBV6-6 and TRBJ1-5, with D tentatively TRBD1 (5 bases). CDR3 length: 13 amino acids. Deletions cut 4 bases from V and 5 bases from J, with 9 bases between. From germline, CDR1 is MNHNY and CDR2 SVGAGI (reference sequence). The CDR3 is CASSWGVHQPQHF. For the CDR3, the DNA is TGTGCCAGCAGTTGGGGGGTCCATCAGCCCCAGCATTTT.

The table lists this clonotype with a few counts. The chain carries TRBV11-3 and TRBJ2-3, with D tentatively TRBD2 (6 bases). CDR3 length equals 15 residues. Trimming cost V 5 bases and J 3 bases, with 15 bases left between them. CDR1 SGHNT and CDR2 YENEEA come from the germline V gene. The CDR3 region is CASSELASITDTQYF. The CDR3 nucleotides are TGTGCCAGCAGCGAACTAGCTTCGATTACAGATACGCAGTATTTT.

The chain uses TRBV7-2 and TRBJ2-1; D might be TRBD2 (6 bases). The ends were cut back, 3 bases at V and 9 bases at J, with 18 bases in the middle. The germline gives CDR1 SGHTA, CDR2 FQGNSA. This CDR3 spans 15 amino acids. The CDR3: CASSLRGGRGSEQFF. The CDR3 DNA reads TGTGCCAGCAGCTTGCGAGGAGGGCGGGGTAGTGAGCAGTTCTTC.

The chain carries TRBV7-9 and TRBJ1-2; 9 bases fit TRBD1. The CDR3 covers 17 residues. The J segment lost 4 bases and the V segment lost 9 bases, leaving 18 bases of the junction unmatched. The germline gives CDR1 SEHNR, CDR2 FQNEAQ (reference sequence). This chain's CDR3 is CASQPRDRAGQGYGYTF. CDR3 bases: TGTGCCAGTCAACCACGGGACAGGGCGGGCCAAGGCTATGGCTACACCTTC.

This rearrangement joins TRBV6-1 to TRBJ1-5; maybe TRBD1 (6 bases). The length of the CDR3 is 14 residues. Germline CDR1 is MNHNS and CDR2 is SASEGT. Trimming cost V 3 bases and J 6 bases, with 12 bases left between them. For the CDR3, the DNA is TGTGCCAGCAGTGACAGGGGAAGAGGTCAGCCCCAGCATTTT. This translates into CASSDRGRGQPQHF.

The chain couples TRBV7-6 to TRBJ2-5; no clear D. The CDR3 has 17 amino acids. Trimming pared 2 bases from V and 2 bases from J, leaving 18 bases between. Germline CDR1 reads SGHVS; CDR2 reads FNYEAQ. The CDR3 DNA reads TGTGCCAGCAGCTTAAACCCGCCCGTTGGACGGCAAGAGACCCAGTACTTC. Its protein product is CASSLNPPVGRQETQYF.

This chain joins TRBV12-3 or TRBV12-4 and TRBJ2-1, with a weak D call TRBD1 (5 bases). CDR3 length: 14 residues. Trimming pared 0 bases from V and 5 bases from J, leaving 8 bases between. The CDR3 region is CASSLAGLHNEQFF. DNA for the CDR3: TGTGCCAGCAGTTTAGCGGGGCTTCACAATGAGCAGTTCTTC.

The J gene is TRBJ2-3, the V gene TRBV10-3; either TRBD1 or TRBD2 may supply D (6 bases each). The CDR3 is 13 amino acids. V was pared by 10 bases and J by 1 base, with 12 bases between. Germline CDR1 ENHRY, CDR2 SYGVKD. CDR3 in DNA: TGTGCCACCGAGAGGGGGGGCACAGATACGCAGTATTTT. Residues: CATERGGTDTQYF.

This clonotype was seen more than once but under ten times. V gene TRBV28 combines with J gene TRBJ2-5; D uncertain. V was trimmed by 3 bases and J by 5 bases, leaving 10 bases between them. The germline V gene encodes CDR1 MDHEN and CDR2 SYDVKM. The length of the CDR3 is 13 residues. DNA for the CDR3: TGTGCCAGCAGTTTTAATTTTAGGGAGACCCAGTACTTC. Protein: CASSFNFRETQYF.

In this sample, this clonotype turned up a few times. CDR3 region: CASSDPTGGYEQYF. CDR3 DNA: TGCGCCAGCAGCGACCCTACAGGGGGGTACGAGCAGTACTTC. The chain employs TRBV10-2 and TRBJ2-7; 8 positions match TRBD1. Germline values: CDR1 WSHSY, CDR2 SAAADI. The CDR3 length is 14 residues. Germline trimming cut 6 bases from V and 4 bases from J; bases unmatched to any gene: 8.

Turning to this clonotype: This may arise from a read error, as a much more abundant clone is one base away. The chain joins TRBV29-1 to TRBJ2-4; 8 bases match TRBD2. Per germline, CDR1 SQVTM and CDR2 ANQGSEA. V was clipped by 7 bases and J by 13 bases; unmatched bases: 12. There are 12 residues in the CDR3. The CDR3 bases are TGCAGCGCCCGCGGGGGGTACAATGAGCAGTACTTC. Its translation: CSARGGYNEQYF.

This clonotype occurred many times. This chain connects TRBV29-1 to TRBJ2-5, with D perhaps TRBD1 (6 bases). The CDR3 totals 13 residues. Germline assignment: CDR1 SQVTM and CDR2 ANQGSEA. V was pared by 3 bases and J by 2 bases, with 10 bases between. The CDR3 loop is CSVDYGQQETQYF. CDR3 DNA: TGCAGCGTTGATTACGGACAGCAAGAGACCCAGTACTTC.